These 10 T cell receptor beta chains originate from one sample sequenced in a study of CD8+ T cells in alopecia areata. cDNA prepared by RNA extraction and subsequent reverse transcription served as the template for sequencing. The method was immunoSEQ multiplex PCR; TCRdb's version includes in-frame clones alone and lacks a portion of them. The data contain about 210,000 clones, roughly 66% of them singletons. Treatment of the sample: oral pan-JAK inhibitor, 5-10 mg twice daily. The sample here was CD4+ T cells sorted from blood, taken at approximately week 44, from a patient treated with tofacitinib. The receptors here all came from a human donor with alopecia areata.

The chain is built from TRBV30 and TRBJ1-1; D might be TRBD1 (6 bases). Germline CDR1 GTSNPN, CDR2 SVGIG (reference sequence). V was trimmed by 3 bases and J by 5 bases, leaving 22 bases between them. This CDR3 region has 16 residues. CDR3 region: CAWSATGAGDGTEAFF. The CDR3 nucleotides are TGTGCCTGGAGCGCAACGGGTGCAGGGGATGGGACTGAAGCTTTCTTT.

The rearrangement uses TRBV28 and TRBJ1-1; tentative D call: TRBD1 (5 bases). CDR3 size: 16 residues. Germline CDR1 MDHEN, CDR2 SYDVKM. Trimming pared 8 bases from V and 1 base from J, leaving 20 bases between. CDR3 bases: TGTGCCAGCCCTCCCGGGGCAGCTGCCCCGAACACTGAAGCTTTCTTT. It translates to CASPPGAAAPNTEAFF.

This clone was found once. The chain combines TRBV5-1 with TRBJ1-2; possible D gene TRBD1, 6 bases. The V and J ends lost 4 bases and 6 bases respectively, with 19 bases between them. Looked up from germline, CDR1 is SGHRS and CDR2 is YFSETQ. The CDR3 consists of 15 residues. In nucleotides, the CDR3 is TGCGCCAGCAGCCAATCGGTACCAGGGGAGAATGGCTACACCTTC. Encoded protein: CASSQSVPGENGYTF.

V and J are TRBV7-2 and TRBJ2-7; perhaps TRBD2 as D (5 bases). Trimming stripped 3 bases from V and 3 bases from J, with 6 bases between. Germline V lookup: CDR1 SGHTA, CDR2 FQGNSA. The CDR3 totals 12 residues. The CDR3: CASSLGDYEQYF. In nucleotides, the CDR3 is TGTGCCAGCAGCTTGGGAGACTACGAGCAGTACTTC.

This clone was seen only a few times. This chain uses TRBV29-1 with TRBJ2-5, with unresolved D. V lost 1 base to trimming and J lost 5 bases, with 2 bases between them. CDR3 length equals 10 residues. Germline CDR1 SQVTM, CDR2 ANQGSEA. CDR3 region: CSVEVETQYF. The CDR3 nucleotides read TGCAGCGTTGAAGTGGAGACCCAGTACTTC. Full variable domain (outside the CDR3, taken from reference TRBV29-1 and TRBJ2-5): SAVISQKPSRDICQRGTSLTIQCQVDSQVTMMFWYRQQPGQSLTLIATANQGSEATYESGFVIDKFPISRPNLTFSTLTVSNMSPEDSSIYLCSVEVETQYFGPGTRLLVL.

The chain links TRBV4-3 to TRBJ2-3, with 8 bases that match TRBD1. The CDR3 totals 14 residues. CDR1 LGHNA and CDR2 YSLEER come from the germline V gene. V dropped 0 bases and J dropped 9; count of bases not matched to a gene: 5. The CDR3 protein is CASSQEQGVGTQYF. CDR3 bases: TGCGCCAGCAGCCAAGAACAGGGGGTCGGCACGCAGTATTTT.

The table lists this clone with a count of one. The DNA of the CDR3 is TGTGCCAGCAGTTCCCTAGCGGGGGGACCTTCCAATGAGCAGTTCTTC. Its translation is CASSSLAGGPSNEQFF. The chain couples TRBV11-2 to TRBJ2-1, with TRBD2 identical over 11 bases. The CDR3 sequence is 16 residues long. Per germline, CDR1 SGHAT and CDR2 FQNNGV. Trimming removed 6 bases from V and 6 bases from J; junction bases left unmatched: 10.

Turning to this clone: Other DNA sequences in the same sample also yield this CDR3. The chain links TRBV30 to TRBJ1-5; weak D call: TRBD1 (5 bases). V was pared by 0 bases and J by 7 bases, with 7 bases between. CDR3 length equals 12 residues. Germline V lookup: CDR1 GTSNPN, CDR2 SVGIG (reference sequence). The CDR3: CAWSVRGQPQHF. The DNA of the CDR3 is TGTGCCTGGAGTGTTCGGGGGCAGCCCCAGCATTTT.

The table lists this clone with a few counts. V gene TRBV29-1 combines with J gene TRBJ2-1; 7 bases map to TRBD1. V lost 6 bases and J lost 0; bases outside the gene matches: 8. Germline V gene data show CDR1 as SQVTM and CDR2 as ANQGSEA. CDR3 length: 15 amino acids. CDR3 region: CSVIRQGGSYNEQFF. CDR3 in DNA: TGCAGCGTCATACGACAGGGCGGCTCCTACAATGAGCAGTTCTTC.

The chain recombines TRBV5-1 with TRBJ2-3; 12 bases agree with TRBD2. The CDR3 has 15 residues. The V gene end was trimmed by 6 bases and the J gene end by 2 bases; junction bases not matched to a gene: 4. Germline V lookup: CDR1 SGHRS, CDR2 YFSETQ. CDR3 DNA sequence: TGCGCCAGCACCCTAGCGGGGGGGCTCACAGATACGCAGTATTTT. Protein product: CASTLAGGLTDTQYF.